The 10 T cell receptor beta chains given below trace back to one sample, sequenced in a study of cytomegalovirus exposure and HLA in healthy donors. The primer mix had 60 Vbeta and 13 Jbeta primers. Libraries were prepared by immunoSEQ multiplex PCR; TCRdb keeps only in-frame clonotypes and omits some of them. Among some 96,000 clones listed, 60% to 80% were seen once. The sequencing sample was made of PBMCs. These receptors were collected from a female donor in good health and CMV-seronegative.

V is TRBV4-1 and J is TRBJ1-5, with a possible D match to TRBD1 (5 bases). The CDR3 contains 16 residues. With 0 bases removed from V and 4 bases from J, the gap between germline ends came to 13 bases. Germline V lookup: CDR1 MGHRA, CDR2 YSYEKL. CDR3 sequence: CASSQDEWGRNQPQHF. CDR3 nucleotide sequence: TGCGCCAGCAGCCAAGACGAATGGGGGAGGAATCAGCCCCAGCATTTT.

The V call is TRBV7-6, the J call TRBJ2-1, with TRBD2 matching over 8 bases. V was pared by 11 bases and J by 2 bases, with 8 bases of the junction left unmatched. The CDR3 spans 14 residues. The germline gives CDR1 SGHVS, CDR2 FNYEAQ. In DNA, the CDR3 is TGTGCCTCCTCCCCGGGGGGGACCTACAATGAGCAGTTCTTC. The encoded protein is CASSPGGTYNEQFF. Together with reference TRBV7-6 and TRBJ2-1, the CDR3 gives the full variable domain: GAGVSQSPRYKVTKRGQDVALRCDPISGHVSLYWYRQALGQGPEFLTYFNYEAQQDKSGLPNDRFSAERPEGSISTLTIQRTEQRDSAMYRCASSPGGTYNEQFFGPGTRLTVL.

The chain employs TRBV7-2 and TRBJ1-6; D remains ambiguous. Trimming pared 10 bases from V and 3 bases from J, leaving 16 bases between. The CDR3 covers 15 residues. Germline CDR1 and CDR2: SGHTA and FQGNSA. The CDR3 nucleotides are TGTGCCACTTCGCGGGCAGTACTCTATAATTCACCCCTCCACTTT. Translated: CATSRAVLYNSPLHF.

The V and J genes are TRBV6-5 and TRBJ2-1; 9 positions agree with TRBD1. The CDR3 sequence is 16 residues long. Germline V lookup: CDR1 MNHEY, CDR2 SVGAGI. Losses at the gene ends were 1 base for V and 5 bases for J; bases not matched to a gene: 6. DNA for the CDR3: TGTGCCAGCAGTTACTTGGACAGGGGTCCAAACAATGAGCAGTTCTTC. Protein product: CASSYLDRGPNNEQFF.

The genes are TRBV2 and TRBJ1-5; TRBD1 matches 8 bases. From germline, CDR1 is SNHLY and CDR2 FYNNEI. CDR3 length equals 15 residues. V lost 7 bases, J lost 5 bases, and 10 bases stayed unmatched. This chain's CDR3 is CASTLTGEADQPQHF. DNA of the CDR3: TGTGCCAGCACTTTGACAGGGGAGGCGGATCAGCCCCAGCATTTT.

The J gene is TRBJ1-6, the V gene TRBV27, with 7 bases aligning to TRBD1. Germline V gene lookup returns CDR1 MNHEY and CDR2 SMNVEV (reference sequence). J lost 7 bases, V lost 2 bases, and 5 bases had no gene match. The CDR3 contains 15 residues. CDR3 sequence (DNA): TGTGCCAGCAGTTTAGAGGGGGCACGAAATTCACCCCTCCACTTT. Translation: CASSLEGARNSPLHF.

V gene TRBV5-1 combines with J gene TRBJ2-5; 7 nucleotides line up with TRBD1. The J call may be in error: the DNA end matches TRBJ2-7 better. The CDR3 contains 15 residues. Germline V gene lookup returns CDR1 SGHRS and CDR2 YFSETQ. The CDR3 sequence: CASRPRTGQTYEQYF. CDR3 DNA sequence: TGCGCCAGCAGACCCAGGACAGGACAAACCTACGAGCAGTACTTC.

The chain couples TRBV7-8 to TRBJ2-4; 8 positions agree with TRBD1. There are 15 residues in the CDR3. In germline, CDR1 is SGHVS, CDR2 FQNEAQ. The V and J ends lost 1 base and 9 bases, in that order; junction bases with no gene match: 8. The CDR3 is CASSLVGQGGSIQYF. CDR3 bases: TGTGCCAGCAGCTTAGTAGGACAGGGTGGTAGCATTCAGTACTTC.

The chain has TRBV19 and TRBJ1-1; the match to TRBD1 covers 8 bases. CDR1 and CDR2 from the germline V gene are LNHDA and SQIVND (reference sequence). The CDR3 contains 14 residues. V lost 4 bases, J lost 6 bases, and 7 bases stayed unmatched. The CDR3, as DNA: TGTGCCAGTAGTACCGGGCCCAGGGGGCCTGAAGCTTTCTTT. This sequence encodes CASSTGPRGPEAFF.

This clone was observed a handful of times. The chain combines TRBV6-5 with TRBJ1-2, with 8 bases lining up with TRBD1. The CDR3 totals 13 residues. Germline CDR1 and CDR2: MNHEY and SVGAGI. The ends lost 6 bases at V and 14 bases at J; junction bases unmatched: 14. The CDR3 loop is CASSSIRQGPSTF. The CDR3 bases are TGTGCCAGCAGCAGTATCCGACAGGGGCCCTCAACCTTC.